Presented here are 21 T cell receptor beta chains from one specimen sequenced in a study of human T cells and chemical hapten exposure. Described time point: patch test 3, about 24 weeks after DPC sensitization. The sample's treatment: therapeutic diphenylcyclopropenone sensitization with weekly scalp DPC. TCRdb re-analysed the RACE reads in MiXCR, keeping a single row per CDR3 protein. The data contain more than 95,000 distinct CDR3 sequences, less than 35% of them singletons. Sequences were derived from whole blood, sampled in connection with sensitization to the hapten diphenylcyclopropenone (DPC). Source of these receptors: a man aged 35-49 years with alopecia areata. Some clones in this sample may be carry-over from other donors' samples.

This clonotype was counted a few times. The chain has TRBV25-1 and TRBJ2-7, with D tentatively TRBD1 (5 bases). The germline V gene encodes CDR1 MGHDK and CDR2 SYGVNS. Deletions cut 4 bases from V and 2 bases from J, with 9 bases between. The CDR3 totals 13 residues. The CDR3 is CASSGDSTYEQYF. The CDR3 region has the DNA TGTGCCAGCAGTGGAGACAGTACCTACGAGCAGTACTTC.

The chain is built from TRBV24-1 and TRBJ2-5; D unresolved. The V end lost 3 bases, the J end lost 2 bases, and 12 bases lay between the germline ends. Germline loops: CDR1 KGHDR, CDR2 SFDVKD. This CDR3 has 15 residues. The CDR3 sequence: CATSDVTGPQETQYF. CDR3 DNA sequence: TGTGCCACCAGTGATGTTACCGGCCCTCAAGAGACCCAGTACTTC.

The chain has TRBV18 and TRBJ2-7; D is possibly TRBD1 (5 bases). The germline V gene has CDR1 KGHSH and CDR2 LQKENI. The CDR3 sequence is 15 residues long. V was cut by 6 bases and J by 1 base, with 16 bases left in between. DNA for the CDR3: TGTGCCAGCTCTCCCCCCACAGGAGTTTCCTACGAGCAGTACTTC. Its protein is CASSPPTGVSYEQYF.

The table lists this clonotype with many counts. The chain uses TRBV6-6 and TRBJ2-7; TRBD2 aligns across 12 bases. Per germline, CDR1 MNHNY and CDR2 SVGAGI (reference sequence). Trimming removed 0 bases from V and 0 bases from J; junction bases left unmatched: 6. The CDR3 is made up of 18 amino acids. CDR3 amino acids: CASSYSASGRVSSYEQYV. CDR3 DNA sequence: TGTGCCAGCAGTTACTCCGCTAGCGGGAGGGTGAGCTCCTACGAGCAGTACGTC.

This clonotype was observed a few times. This chain uses TRBV5-1 with TRBJ1-2; D call uncertain. Germline V gives CDR1 SGHRS, CDR2 YFSETQ. Trimming removed 4 bases from V and 2 bases from J, with 9 bases in between. The CDR3 consists of 13 residues. The CDR3 reads CASSTTLNYGYTF. CDR3 nucleotide sequence: TGCGCCAGCAGCACGACACTAAACTATGGCTACACCTTC.

The gene calls are TRBV2 and TRBJ2-3, with D possibly matching TRBD2 (5 bases). CDR1 and CDR2 (germline): SNHLY, FYNNEI. V gave up 7 bases and J gave up 4 bases, with 9 bases separating them. CDR3 length equals 12 residues. The DNA of the CDR3 is TGTGCCAGCACCGACTACCCAGATACGCAGTATTTT. It encodes CASTDYPDTQYF. The full variable domain, in which reference TRBV2 and TRBJ2-3 provide the parts outside the CDR3, is EPEVTQTPSHQVTQMGQEVILRCVPISNHLYFYWYRQILGQKVEFLVSFYNNEISEKSEIFDDQFSVERPDGSNFTLKIRSTKLEDSAMYFCASTDYPDTQYFGPGTRLTVL.

This chain uses TRBV4-2 with TRBJ2-7; 7 bases map to TRBD2. CDR3 length: 15 amino acids. V lost 0 bases to trimming and J lost 3 bases; unmatched junction nucleotides: 5. The V gene's germline CDR1 is LGHNA and CDR2 YNFKEQ. The CDR3 region has the DNA TGTGCCAGCAGCCAAGATCTTGCGGGAGTCTACGAGCAGTACTTC. It translates to CASSQDLAGVYEQYF.

The rearrangement links TRBV13 to TRBJ1-5, with unresolved D. This CDR3 has 15 residues. The V end was cut by 2 bases, the J end by 5 bases, with 13 bases between. CDR1 PRHDT and CDR2 FYEKMQ come from the germline V gene (reference sequence). DNA of the CDR3: TGTGCCAGCAGCTTACGCGCGGACCCATATCAGCCCCAGCATTTT. Residues: CASSLRADPYQPQHF.

The chain recombines TRBV6-2 or TRBV6-3 with TRBJ2-1; D is unresolved. The V end lost 4 bases, the J end lost 5 bases, and 9 bases lay between the germline ends. CDR1 and CDR2 (germline): MNHEY, SVGEGT. This CDR3 region has 13 residues. DNA of the CDR3: TGTGCCAGCAGTTGGCAGGCCCACAATGAGCAGTTCTTC. This gives the protein CASSWQAHNEQFF.

The sample holds a few counts of this clonotype. The chain is built from TRBV7-9 and TRBJ1-2; 8 bases match TRBD1. CDR3 length: 13 amino acids. Per the germline V gene, CDR1 is SEHNR and CDR2 is FQNEAQ (reference sequence). V was pared by 1 base and J by 5 bases, with 0 bases of the junction left unmatched. The CDR3 is CASSLGQGYGYTF. CDR3 DNA sequence: TGTGCCAGCAGCTTAGGACAGGGGTATGGCTACACCTTC. Supplemented by reference TRBV7-9 and TRBJ1-2, the full variable domain reads DTGVSQNPRHKITKRGQNVTFRCDPISEHNRLYWYRQTLGQGPEFLTYFQNEAQLEKSRLLSDRFSAERPKGSFSTLEIQRTEQGDSAMYLCASSLGQGYGYTFGSGTRLTVV.

This clonotype was seen only a few times. V is TRBV11-2 and J is TRBJ2-1; 14 bases line up with TRBD2. J lost 7 bases, V lost 2 bases, and 7 bases had no gene match. This CDR3 has 17 residues. Germline V gene sequence: CDR1 SGHAT, CDR2 FQNNGV. CDR3 nucleotides: TGTGCCAGCAGCTTACCGGGACTAGCGGGAGTTGGGAATGAGCAGTTCTTC. Its translation is CASSLPGLAGVGNEQFF.

The V and J genes are TRBV5-1 and TRBJ2-3, with 12 bases fitting TRBD2. The ends lost 1 base at V and 0 bases at J; junction bases unmatched: 3. This CDR3 is 17 amino acids long. Per the germline V gene, CDR1 is SGHRS and CDR2 is YFSETQ. The CDR3 DNA reads TGCGCCAGCAGCTTGCGGGGGACTAGCGGGAGCACAGATACGCAGTATTTT. Protein product: CASSLRGTSGSTDTQYF.

This clonotype was counted only a few times. The chain recombines TRBV10-3 with TRBJ2-2; maybe TRBD2 (5 bases). The CDR3 sequence is 14 residues long. V was trimmed by 7 bases and J by 4 bases, leaving 13 bases between them. Germline CDR1 ENHRY, CDR2 SYGVKD. CDR3: CAIKVTTGTGELFF. The CDR3 DNA reads as TGTGCCATCAAGGTGACTACCGGCACCGGGGAGCTGTTTTTT.

V is TRBV6-2 or TRBV6-3 and J is TRBJ2-6, with 9 positions matching TRBD1. Germline V lookup: CDR1 MNHEY, CDR2 SVGEGT. The ends lost 6 bases at V and 0 bases at J; junction bases unmatched: 9. The CDR3 contains 18 residues. The CDR3 DNA reads TGTGCCAGCAGCCCGAGCGGGACAGGGCGCTCTGGGGCCAACGTCCTGACTTTC. It is translated as CASSPSGTGRSGANVLTF.

This chain joins TRBV18 and TRBJ2-1; 12 nucleotides align to TRBD2. Trimming cost V 0 bases and J 3 bases; bases outside gene matches: 0. The CDR3 extends over 16 amino acids. The germline gives CDR1 KGHSH, CDR2 LQKENI. The CDR3 spells CASSPPGLAGYNEQFF. The CDR3 nucleotides are TGTGCCAGCTCACCACCGGGACTAGCGGGCTACAATGAGCAGTTCTTC.

This chain links TRBV11-2 with TRBJ2-7, with 12 bases matching TRBD2. V dropped 6 bases and J dropped 5; count of bases not matched to a gene: 11. The germline CDR1 and CDR2 sequences are SGHAT and FQNNGV. This CDR3 spans 16 amino acids. In DNA form, the CDR3 reads TGTGCCAGCAGTCGGGTCGGACTAGCGGGACCCAACGAGCAGTACTTC. Its translation is CASSRVGLAGPNEQYF.

This chain joins TRBV6-5 and TRBJ1-6; TRBD1 agrees at 10 bases. CDR3 length equals 15 residues. With V trimmed by 5 bases and J by 6 bases, 4 bases remained unmatched. Germline CDR1 is MNHEY and CDR2 is SVGAGI. The CDR3 DNA reads as TGTGCCAGCAGTACTGGGACAGGGGTTAATTCACCCCTCCACTTT. Its protein is CASSTGTGVNSPLHF.

This clonotype occurred a few times. The chain is built from TRBV27 and TRBJ2-5, with 14 bases identical to TRBD2. The CDR3 consists of 17 residues. CDR1 is MNHEY, CDR2 SMNVEV, per germline (reference sequence). J was trimmed by 4 bases and V by 4 bases; bases with no gene match: 8. The CDR3, as DNA: TGTGCCAGCAGTTCCCACCTGGGACTAGCGGGAGTAGAGACCCAGTACTTC. This sequence encodes CASSSHLGLAGVETQYF.

This clonotype was detected a few times. The chain couples TRBV24-1 to TRBJ2-2, with D perhaps being TRBD1 or TRBD2 (5 bases each). The germline gives CDR1 KGHDR, CDR2 SFDVKD. The CDR3 spans 14 residues. Deletions cut 9 bases from V and 1 base from J, with 11 bases between. The CDR3 DNA reads as TGTGCCACCGCGAGGGACGGGAACACCGGGGAGCTGTTTTTT. This gives the protein CATARDGNTGELFF.

This clonotype was detected a few times. The rearrangement joins TRBV10-3 to TRBJ2-1, with 8 bases identical to TRBD1. J gave up 5 bases and V 6 bases, and 12 bases lay outside the gene matches. Per germline, CDR1 ENHRY and CDR2 SYGVKD. The CDR3 spans 16 residues. Written as DNA, the CDR3 is TGTGCCATCAGCCCCGGCGGACAGGGAATGCACAATGAGCAGTTCTTC. It codes for CAISPGGQGMHNEQFF.

V usage is TRBV3-1 and J usage is TRBJ2-1; D may be TRBD2 (6 bases). The length of the CDR3 is 14 residues. V gave up 1 base and J gave up 10 bases, with 14 bases separating them. Germline CDR1 LGHDT, CDR2 YNNKEL (reference sequence). CDR3 sequence (DNA): TGTGCCAGCAGCCAAGGACTTAGGGAGGCGGAGCAGTTCTTC. This translates into CASSQGLREAEQFF.